These 10 T cell receptor beta chains came from one sample sequenced in a study of beta chain features in type 1 diabetes. Reverse transcribing all isolated RNA meant expressed TCRB transcripts were sequenced. Sequencing used immunoSEQ multiplex PCR; TCRdb keeps in-frame clones, though not all of them. The table has under 250,000 clones, about 14% seen once. The sequenced sample consisted of naive CD4+ T cells from blood. The receptors stem from a woman aged 40 to 50 in good health.

This clone was found a few times. The V gene is TRBV27, the J gene TRBJ2-6; TRBD1 aligns across 10 bases. Germline assignment: CDR1 MNHEY and CDR2 SMNVEV (reference sequence). CDR3 length equals 19 residues. J was trimmed by 0 bases and V by 4 bases; bases with no gene match: 9. The CDR3 here is CASSSPRGQGSSGANVLTF. The CDR3 region has the DNA TGTGCCAGCAGTTCACCCAGGGGACAGGGGAGCTCTGGGGCCAACGTCCTGACTTTC.

The chain joins TRBV6-1 to TRBJ2-7; the D gene is possibly TRBD2 (6 bases). V was shortened by 1 base and J by 4 bases, with 14 bases between the two germline ends. CDR3 length: 15 amino acids. CDR1 is MNHNS and CDR2 is SASEGT in the germline V gene. In nucleotides, the CDR3 is TGTGCCAGCAGTGAAGACGGTGGCCGGGGGTACGAGCAGTACTTC. Its protein is CASSEDGGRGYEQYF.

This clone was seen a single time. The chain links TRBV30 to TRBJ2-6; perhaps TRBD1 as D (6 bases). V was pared by 2 bases and J by 0 bases, with 29 bases between. From germline, CDR1 is GTSNPN and CDR2 SVGIG (reference sequence). This CDR3 spans 22 amino acids. The CDR3 nucleotides are TGTGCCTGGAGTCCAACTTTCTCACCGGGTTCCAAGGGGGACTCTGGGGCCAACGTCCTGACTTTC. Protein product: CAWSPTFSPGSKGDSGANVLTF.

In its sample, this clone was seen a few times. The chain recombines TRBV7-2 with TRBJ2-1; 7 nucleotides match TRBD2. With 5 bases clipped from V and 7 bases from J, the junction kept 8 bases outside the gene matches. CDR1 is SGHTA, CDR2 FQGNSA, per germline. The CDR3 runs to 14 residues. The CDR3 is CASSRGLPANEQFF. For the CDR3, the DNA is TGTGCCAGCAGCAGGGGACTACCCGCGAATGAGCAGTTCTTC.

The CDR3, as DNA: TGTGCCAGCAGCGGACCGGGACTAGCGATGAACATTCAGTACTTC. It is translated as CASSGPGLAMNIQYF. V usage is TRBV9 and J usage is TRBJ2-4; TRBD2 aligns across 10 bases. The J segment lost 7 bases and the V segment lost 3 bases, leaving 7 bases of the junction unmatched. The CDR3 consists of 15 residues. CDR1 is SGDLS, CDR2 YYNGEE, per germline. The whole variable domain, remainder taken from reference TRBV9 and TRBJ2-4, is DSGVTQTPKHLITATGQRVTLRCSPRSGDLSVYWYQQSLDQGLQFLIQYYNGEERAKGNILERFSAQQFPDLHSELNLSSLELGDSALYFCASSGPGLAMNIQYFGAGTRLSVL.

This clone was seen a few times. V and J are TRBV19 and TRBJ1-2; a weak D match, TRBD1 (6 bases). Per the germline V gene, CDR1 is LNHDA and CDR2 is SQIVND (reference sequence). V shed 8 bases and J shed 2 bases, with 15 bases lying between them. The CDR3 has 14 residues. This chain's CDR3 is CASQRGWSNYGYTF. The CDR3 coding sequence is TGTGCCAGTCAAAGGGGGTGGTCCAACTATGGCTACACCTTC.

This clone was found a few times. The rearrangement uses TRBV15 and TRBJ1-5, with a possible D match to TRBD1 (5 bases). The V gene lost 0 bases and the J gene lost 7 bases, with 19 bases spanning the gap. CDR3 length: 17 residues. Germline values: CDR1 LNHNV, CDR2 YYDKDF (reference sequence). The CDR3 DNA is TGTGCCACCAGCAGAGATCGGCCAGGGATAAGGGGACAGCCCCAGCATTTT. Amino acid sequence: CATSRDRPGIRGQPQHF.

The table lists this clone with a few counts. CDR3 sequence: CSVATGLWETQYF. DNA of the CDR3: TGCAGCGTTGCGACAGGGCTGTGGGAGACCCAGTACTTC. The V gene is TRBV29-1, the J gene TRBJ2-5, with 7 nucleotides matching TRBD1. V shed 4 bases and J 5 bases; nucleotides not matched to a gene: 7. CDR1 is SQVTM, CDR2 ANQGSEA, per germline. The CDR3 is 13 amino acids. The full variable domain, in which reference TRBV29-1 and TRBJ2-5 provide the parts outside the CDR3, is SAVISQKPSRDICQRGTSLTIQCQVDSQVTMMFWYRQQPGQSLTLIATANQGSEATYESGFVIDKFPISRPNLTFSTLTVSNMSPEDSSIYLCSVATGLWETQYFGPGTRLLVL.

The rearrangement uses TRBV10-3 and TRBJ2-7; a possible D gene is TRBD2 (5 bases). The CDR3 contains 14 residues. The V end was cut by 7 bases, the J end by 7 bases, with 20 bases between. CDR1 and CDR2 (germline): ENHRY, SYGVKD. CDR3 sequence reads: CAITAVELTGEQYF. The CDR3 DNA reads TGTGCCATCACCGCCGTGGAATTGACGGGGGAGCAGTACTTC.

There are a few counts of this clone. V gene TRBV4-1 combines with J gene TRBJ2-5; the match to TRBD1 covers 10 bases. Germline V CDR1 and CDR2: MGHRA, YSYEKL. The CDR3 has 17 amino acids. V lost 6 bases to trimming and J lost 5 bases; unmatched junction nucleotides: 15. CDR3 DNA: TGCGCCAGCAGTCGGTCGGGAAAGACAGGGGGCAAGGAGACCCAGTACTTC. As protein: CASSRSGKTGGKETQYF.